The clone carrying this T cell receptor (beta chain) has only a few counts. Its target is unknown. The data derive from a study of cytomegalovirus exposure and HLA in healthy donors. Overall study results and limits: Association of a missense DCLRE1C variant with TCR beta V- and J-gene trimming was reported in a later analysis.

PCR amplification relied on 60 Vbeta primers (plus 13 Jbeta primers). Only in-frame clones appear in the TCRdb table, and some are missing; sequencing was by immunoSEQ multiplex PCR. In the table there are about 150,000 clones, approximately 79% of which are singletons. Sample: PBMCs. The clonotype comes from a woman in her forties in good health and CMV-seropositive.

CDR3 in DNA: TGTGCCAGCAGTGCCACGGGGGGAAGCACAGATACGCAGTATTTT. Protein: CASSATGGSTDTQYF. This chain joins TRBV7-3 and TRBJ2-3; 7 bases are a match to TRBD2. The CDR3 consists of 15 residues. V lost 6 bases, J lost 0 bases, and 6 bases stayed unmatched. Looked up from germline, CDR1 is SGHTA and CDR2 is FQGTGA.